This T cell receptor beta chain was retrieved from a study of cytomegalovirus exposure and HLA in healthy donors. Points from the study as a whole: CMV serostatus was the only recorded immune exposure for donors. Common viral pathogens (according to a later analysis) appeared linked to several of the most significant clusters.

This CDR3 has 15 residues. CDR1 is SGHNT and CDR2 is YYREEE in the germline V gene (reference sequence). Trimming cost V 0 bases and J 5 bases, with 14 bases left between them. Comments on this clone: As yet, its antigen is unknown.

Use of 60 Vbeta and 13 Jbeta primers characterized the PCR. Profiled with immunoSEQ multiplex PCR; TCRdb holds only in-frame clones, not every one. This sample yields 60,000 to 75,000 clones, of which about 85% are seen a single time; around 10% belongs to the top ten. What was sequenced was PBMCs. The rearrangement joins TRBV5-4 to TRBJ1-1; no clear D. The TCR was taken from a female donor in good health and CMV-seronegative. The CDR3 nucleotides read TGTGCCAGCAGCTTGGTGTTGCGGGGAGGGACTGAAGCTTTCTTT. Amino acid sequence: CASSLVLRGGTEAFF.